This T cell receptor (beta chain) was retrieved from a study of monozygotic twins with inflammatory bowel disease. Whole blood, unsorted for T cells, was the source of total RNA. Incorporation of UMIs carrying a 6-nucleotide sample barcode was performed by template switching. Following a re-call of the 5' RACE reads, TCRdb has one entry per CDR3 protein and lacks DNA. The table for this sample gives more than 350,000 distinct CDR3 sequences. The germline V gene has CDR1 ENHRY and CDR2 SYGVKD. The CDR3 spans 14 residues. This rearrangement joins TRBV10-3 to TRBJ2-7; TCRdb's assignment of TRBD1 cannot be checked, as there is no DNA. The source of this sequence is a human donor with ulcerative colitis or Crohn's disease, or a healthy co-twin of an affected twin (not recorded which). The sequenced material came from blood. CDR3 loop: CAISEAGETYEQYF.